These 5 T cell receptor beta chains were all obtained from the same sample, sequenced in a study of blood T cell repertoires in COVID-19. Assay: immunoSEQ multiplex PCR; the TCRdb copy retains only in-frame clones and omits some. Counted here are about 500,000 clones, 89% occurring once; the ten biggest clones make up 0.75% to 0.9%. Sequencing used peripheral blood. The receptors come from a man between 18 and 35 years old with COVID-19, enrolled during active disease.

This clone was counted a single time. V gene TRBV3-1 (or the pseudogene TRBV3-2) combines with J gene TRBJ2-2; D may be TRBD2 (5 bases). Germline CDR1 reads LGHDT; CDR2 reads YNNKEL (reference sequence). V dropped 6 bases and J dropped 6 bases, with 5 bases sitting between them. CDR3 size: 11 residues. The CDR3 DNA is TGTGCCAGCAGGGGAGCCGGGGAGCTGTTTTTT. This translates into CASRGAGELFF.

This clone occurred a few times. The chain is built from TRBV3-1 (or the pseudogene TRBV3-2) and TRBJ1-3; D call uncertain. V was cut by 6 bases and J by 8 bases, with 11 bases left in between. The CDR3 is 12 amino acids. CDR1 and CDR2 from the germline V gene are LGHDT and YNNKEL (reference sequence). The CDR3 DNA is TGTGCCAGCAGTCCGAGATTGGACACCATATATTTT. This translates into CASSPRLDTIYF.

This chain's CDR3 is CASSTKSGSGNQPQHF. The CDR3 nucleotides are TGTGCCAGCAGCACAAAGTCGGGATCTGGCAATCAGCCCCAGCATTTT. The chain couples TRBV7-2 to TRBJ1-5; D ambiguous. From germline, CDR1 is SGHTA and CDR2 FQGNSA. The CDR3 consists of 16 residues. V was cut by 5 bases and J by 2 bases, with 16 bases left in between. Full variable domain (missing parts from reference TRBV7-2 and TRBJ1-5): GAGVSQSPSNKVTEKGKDVELRCDPISGHTALYWYRQSLGQGLEFLIYFQGNSAPDKSGLPSDRFSAERTGGSVSTLTIQRTQQEDSAVYLCASSTKSGSGNQPQHFGDGTRLSIL.

Remarks on this clone: The junction differs from germline at one of its ends, possibly a read error. This rearrangement joins TRBV12-3 or TRBV12-4 to TRBJ1-2; D unclear. There are 13 residues in the CDR3. The CDR3 coding sequence is TGTGCCGGCAGTTTAGGTGGAGGCTATGGCTACACCTTC. This encodes CAGSLGGGYGYTF.

This clone was picked up a small number of times. The genes are TRBV7-8 and TRBJ2-2, with 11 positions matching TRBD2. Germline trimming cut 5 bases from V and 2 bases from J; bases unmatched to any gene: 10. This CDR3 contains 18 residues. CDR1 SGHVS and CDR2 FQNEAQ come from the germline V gene. The CDR3 nucleotides read TGTGCCAGCAGCACCTATGGGACTAGCGGTTTAAACACCGGGGAGCTGTTTTTT. Amino acid sequence: CASSTYGTSGLNTGELFF.